A selection of T cell receptor beta chains follows, all from one sample in a study of lymphopenia after photon versus proton radiotherapy. Here immunoSEQ multiplex PCR was the method, and the copy in TCRdb shows in-frame clones only, minus some. The sample holds around 30,000 clones; 84% are singletons and the top ten take about 15%. The sequencing used peripheral blood, collected from a patient treated with proton-based radiotherapy. The source of these receptors is a woman between 65 and 79 years old with pancreatic cancer. Both conserved end residues are part of each CDR3. D genes are given only for firm matches. Only part of the rows carry a size: once, few, many, or a class if the clone is expanded.

14,TRBV19,-,TRBJ2-7,-,TGTGCCAGTAGTATAGGCTCAGACTCCTACGAGCAGTACTTC,CASSIGSDSYEQYF
14,TRBV15,-,TRBJ1-2,-,TGTGCCACCAGCGGGAGCCCCCCACTTTATGGCTACACCTTC,CATSGSPPLYGYTF
15,TRBV7-9,-,TRBJ1-2,-,TGTGCCAGCAGCTTAACAACTACAGGGAGCGATGGCTACACCTTC,CASSLTTTGSDGYTF
14,TRBV7-6,-,TRBJ2-3,-,TGTGCCAGCAGCTTAGGAGACACCACAGATACGCAGTATTTT,CASSLGDTTDTQYF
15,TRBV9,-,TRBJ2-1,-,TGTGCCAGCAGCGCCAAAGGGAACTCCTACAATGAGCAGTTCTTC,CASSAKGNSYNEQFF
14,TRBV7-9,few,TRBJ2-7,-,TGTGCCAGCAGCTCCGGGGGAGCGGCCTACGAGCAGTACTTC,CASSSGGAAYEQYF
14,TRBV19,-,TRBJ2-2,-,TGTGCCAGTAGTCCCTTACCCCAGCCCGGGGAGCTGTTTTTT,CASSPLPQPGELFF
13,TRBV30,-,TRBJ1-1,-,TGTGCCTGGAGTGTACGGGAGAACACTGAAGCTTTCTTT,CAWSVRENTEAFF
13,TRBV5-8,-,TRBJ1-2,-,TGTGCCAGCAGCTTGGTCGGGAGTGGCGGCTACACCTTC,CASSLVGSGGYTF
17,TRBV4-2,-,TRBJ2-3,-,TGTGCCAGCAGCCAAGCGGTTGGTGGCGGGGGCGGAGATACGCAGTATTTT,CASSQAVGGGGGDTQYF
15,TRBV4-3,few,TRBJ2-3,TRBD2,TGCGCCAGCAGCCACGCGCGGGGGGGCGCAGATACGCAGTATTTT,CASSHARGGADTQYF
14,TRBV19,-,TRBJ1-3,-,TGTGCCAGTAGTTCAGGGGCGGGCGGAAACACCATATATTTT,CASSSGAGGNTIYF
13,TRBV28,few,TRBJ1-2,-,TGTGCCAGCAGGGACCCGGCGGACTATGGCTACACCTTC,CASRDPADYGYTF
15,TRBV28,-,TRBJ2-7,TRBD2,TGTGCCAGCAGCCCCCCGACTAGCGGGAGCTACGAGCAGTACTTC,CASSPPTSGSYEQYF
14,TRBV19,-,TRBJ2-2,-,TGTGCCAGTAGTATCGTGGCAGTCCCCGGGGAGCTGTTTTTT,CASSIVAVPGELFF
16,TRBV5-5,-,TRBJ1-3,-,TGTGCCAGCAGCTTGGCGGGTGGAGACTCTGGAAACACCATATATTTT,CASSLAGGDSGNTIYF
15,TRBV7-9,-,TRBJ2-7,-,TGTGCCAGCAGCATACCGTCGGGAGAAATAAACGAGCAGTACTTC,CASSIPSGEINEQYF
14,TRBV28,-,TRBJ1-4,TRBD1,TGTGCCAGCAGTTTAGACAGGGTTAGTGAAAAACTGTTTTTT,CASSLDRVSEKLFF
13,TRBV7-2,-,TRBJ1-4,-,TGTGCCAGCAGCAGGGAACAGAATGAAAAACTGTTTTTT,CASSREQNEKLFF
12,TRBV9,-,TRBJ2-7,-,TGTGCCAGCAGCACAAAGTGGGGCGAGCAGTACTTC,CASSTKWGEQYF
16,TRBV19,-,TRBJ1-4,TRBD1,TGTGCCAGTCGGACAGGGACTCGTCCAACTAATGAAAAACTGTTTTTT,CASRTGTRPTNEKLFF
15,TRBV10-3,-,TRBJ1-2,-,TGTGCCATCAGTGAGGGACCCTCGGGTGGGGACAGCTACACCTTC,CAISEGPSGGDSYTF
14,TRBV6-1,few,TRBJ2-3,-,TGTGCCAGCAAGGCAGGATCTAGCACAGATACGCAGTATTTT,CASKAGSSTDTQYF
15,TRBV15,-,TRBJ2-1,-,TGTGCCACCAGCAGAGATAGCGTAGCCTACAATGAGCAGTTCTTC,CATSRDSVAYNEQFF
15,TRBV29-1,-,TRBJ2-1,-,TGCAGCGTTGCCCTCGGCGGTGTCTCCTACAATGAGCAGTTCTTC,CSVALGGVSYNEQFF
15,TRBV11-3,few,TRBJ2-7,TRBD1,TGTGCCAGCAGCTTAGCTGGACAGGGGGCGTCCGAGCAGTACTTC,CASSLAGQGASEQYF
15,TRBV7-6,once,TRBJ2-6,-,TGTGCCAGCAGCTCGTACATGGGTGGGGCCAACGTCCTGACTTTC,CASSSYMGGANVLTF
15,TRBV14,few,TRBJ1-2,TRBD1,TGTGCCAGCAGCCAAGTTAACAGGGGTTCAGGTGGCTACACCTTC,CASSQVNRGSGGYTF